Ten or more counts support the clone carrying this T cell receptor (beta chain). Its antigen is currently unknown. This sample is drawn from a study of regulatory T cells in long-lasting Graves disease. General observations from the study: Newly diagnosed patients had higher TCR diversity than persistent Graves' patients did.

Stated time point: persistent/refractory GD, antithyroid drugs over 5 years with positive TRAb. After RNA was extracted from PBMCs, the TCR library was made from it. A roughly 10-milliliter sample of peripheral blood was drawn into EDTA tubes. The CDR3 is made up of 15 amino acids. V lost 6 bases to trimming and J lost 0 bases, with 12 bases between them. TCR beta libraries were built with iRepertoire HTBI primers and Arm-PCR of CDR3 regions. MiXCR, run by TCRdb on the multiplex PCR reads, gives a single entry per CDR3 protein. Among some 440,000 distinct CDR3 sequences listed, 20% were seen once. The specimen comprised peripheral blood mononuclear cells (PBMCs), sampled when the disease was refractory, from a patient treated with antithyroid drugs. The clonotype was recovered from a female donor with Graves disease. The chain employs TRBV12-3 or TRBV12-4 and TRBJ1-3; TRBD1 is a possible D gene (6 bases). The CDR3: CASSRDIGSGNTIYF. DNA for the CDR3: TGTGCCAGCAGCCGGGACATCGGCTCTGGAAACACCATATATTTT.